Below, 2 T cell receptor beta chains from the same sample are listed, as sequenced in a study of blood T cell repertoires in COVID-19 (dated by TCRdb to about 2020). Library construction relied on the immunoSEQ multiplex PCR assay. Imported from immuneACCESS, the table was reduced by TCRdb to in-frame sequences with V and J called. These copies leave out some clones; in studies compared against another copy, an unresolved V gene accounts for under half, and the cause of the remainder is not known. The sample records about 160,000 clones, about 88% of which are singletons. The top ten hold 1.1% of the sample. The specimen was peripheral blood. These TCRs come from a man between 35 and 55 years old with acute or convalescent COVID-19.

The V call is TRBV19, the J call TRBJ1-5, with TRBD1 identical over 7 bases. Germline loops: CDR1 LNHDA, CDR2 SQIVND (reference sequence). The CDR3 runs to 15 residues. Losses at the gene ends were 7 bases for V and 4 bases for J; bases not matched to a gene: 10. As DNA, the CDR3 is TGTGCCAGTATACACCGGGACAGCCTTAATCAGCCCCAGCATTTT. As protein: CASIHRDSLNQPQHF.

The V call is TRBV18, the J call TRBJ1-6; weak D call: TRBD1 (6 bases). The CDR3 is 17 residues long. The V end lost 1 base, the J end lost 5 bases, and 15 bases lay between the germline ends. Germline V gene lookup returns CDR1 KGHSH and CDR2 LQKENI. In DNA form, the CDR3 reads TGTGCCAGCTCACCACTCCCCACAGGGCACGATAATTCACCCCTCCACTTT. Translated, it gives CASSPLPTGHDNSPLHF.